The 7 T cell receptor beta chains below were found in one sample sequenced in a study of read filtering for tumor transcriptome and immune sequencing. This library used roughly 430 ng RNA and molecular barcoded adaptors spanning alpha/delta and beta/gamma chains. TCRdb ran MiXCR on the reads and lists one entry per CDR3 protein. The table has tens of thousands of distinct CDR3 sequences, roughly 19% seen once. Sequenced sample: a population of CD138-negative cells sorted from bone marrow. Every receptor here comes from a donor older than 35 with multiple myeloma.

With regard to this clonotype: Since a much larger clone is just one base distant, this may be a read error. CDR3 nucleotides: TGTGCCAGCTCACCGGGTGGTTTACACCAAGAGACCCAGCACTTC. This translates into CASSPGGLHQETQHF. The V and J genes are TRBV18 and TRBJ2-5, with D unresolved. In germline, CDR1 is KGHSH, CDR2 LQKENI. The CDR3 loop spans 15 amino acids.

This clonotype was seen repeatedly, ten times or more. The CDR3 spells CASSEYNEQFF. The CDR3 DNA follows: TGTGCCAGCAGCGAGTACAATGAGCAGTTCTTC. This chain joins TRBV7-2 and TRBJ2-1; D is unresolved. V was shortened by 5 bases and J by 4 bases, with 3 bases between the two germline ends. The CDR3 covers 11 residues. In germline, CDR1 is SGHTA, CDR2 FQGNSA.

This clonotype was found once. The chain uses TRBV5-1 and TRBJ2-5; D is ambiguous. Per germline, CDR1 SGHRS and CDR2 YFSETQ. The V gene lost 0 bases and the J gene lost 7 bases, with 10 bases spanning the gap. This CDR3 contains 13 residues. The CDR3 protein is CASSLDPKGTQYF. The CDR3 DNA reads TGCGCCAGCAGCTTGGACCCCAAGGGGACCCAGTACTTC.

This clonotype was observed at least ten times. This chain uses TRBV7-9 with TRBJ2-7; 8 bases are a match to TRBD1. The V gene's germline CDR1 is SEHNR and CDR2 FQNEAQ (reference sequence). Trimming took 10 bases from V and 1 from J; bases not matched to a gene: 3. The CDR3 totals 12 residues. This CDR3 reads CAIRTGSYEQYF. The CDR3 bases are TGTGCCATTCGGACAGGGTCCTACGAGCAGTACTTC.

Details on this clonotype: This may be a read error, as it is one base from a much larger clone. The gene calls are TRBV20-1 and TRBJ2-5; 7 bases align to TRBD2. The CDR3 runs 13 residues. Germline CDR1 and CDR2: DFQATT and SNEGSKA (reference sequence). This CDR3 reads CRAREGGAVTQYF. The DNA for the CDR3 is TGCAGGGCTAGAGAGGGAGGGGCGGTGACCCAGTACTTC.

This clonotype was seen many times. V is TRBV7-9 and J is TRBJ2-3; no definite D call. CDR3 size: 14 residues. Germline V gene sequence: CDR1 SEHNR, CDR2 FQNEAQ (reference sequence). The V and J ends lost 0 bases and 5 bases respectively, with 9 bases between them. The CDR3, as DNA: TGTGCCAGCAGCTTAGCGGGAACCGTAGATACGCAGTATTTT. The encoded protein is CASSLAGTVDTQYF.

This clonotype has ten or more counts. In DNA, the CDR3 is TGTGCCAGCAGCTCGAAACCACAGGGGAACACTGAAGCTTTCTTT. Protein sequence: CASSSKPQGNTEAFF. The V and J genes are TRBV7-9 and TRBJ1-1; possible D gene TRBD1, 6 bases. CDR3 length: 15 residues. Germline V lookup: CDR1 SEHNR, CDR2 FQNEAQ (reference sequence). V was clipped by 4 bases and J by 1 base, with 13 bases between them.